One and the same sample provided the 28 T cell receptor beta chains below, sequenced in a study of blood T cell repertoires in COVID-19. TCRdb's copy holds only in-frame clones and misses some; the assay was immunoSEQ multiplex PCR. Here the sample spans more than 50,000 clones, around 91% being singletons. Input material: peripheral blood. Receptors were obtained from a man between 60 and 75 years old with active COVID-19.

The chain has TRBV4-2 and TRBJ1-5; possibly TRBD1 for D (6 bases). V gave up 1 base and J gave up 0 bases, with 10 bases separating them. CDR1 LGHNA and CDR2 YNFKEQ come from the germline V gene. The CDR3 extends over 16 amino acids. The CDR3 loop is CASSQGTANSNQPQHF. CDR3 bases: TGTGCCAGCAGCCAAGGGACAGCTAATAGCAATCAGCCCCAGCATTTT.

The V and J genes are TRBV9 and TRBJ1-2, with D maybe TRBD1 (6 bases). Per germline, CDR1 SGDLS and CDR2 YYNGEE. Trimming took off 4 bases at V and 4 bases at J, with 20 bases between the two ends. CDR3 length equals 16 residues. The DNA of the CDR3 is TGTGCCAGCAGCCCCCAGGGGAGGGGATTCGGCTATGGCTACACCTTC. Translating gives CASSPQGRGFGYGYTF.

This clone came up once. This chain joins TRBV27 and TRBJ1-2; 8 bases map to TRBD1. Germline values: CDR1 MNHEY, CDR2 SMNVEV (reference sequence). V trimming: 6 bases; J trimming: 6 bases; junction bases outside the gene matches: 6. The CDR3 loop spans 13 amino acids. DNA of the CDR3: TGTGCCAGCAGCCTTGCAGGGGGCAATGGCTACACCTTC. Translated: CASSLAGGNGYTF.

As for this clone: Given the absence of the conserved phenylalanine or tryptophan at the CDR3 end, a read error is likely. The chain combines TRBV6-5 with TRBJ1-1; D might be TRBD1 (5 bases). The V gene's germline CDR1 is MNHEY and CDR2 SVGAGI. The V end lost 0 bases, the J end lost 0 bases, and 8 bases lay between the germline ends. CDR3 length: 15 residues. This CDR3 is CASSYSKGMNTEAFL. The CDR3 DNA sequence: TGTGCCAGCAGTTACTCGAAGGGGATGAACACTGAAGCTTTCCTT.

The chain combines TRBV18 with TRBJ1-2, with TRBD1 matching 10 bases. V trimming: 4 bases; J trimming: 8 bases; junction bases outside the gene matches: 16. CDR3 length equals 17 residues. From germline, CDR1 is KGHSH and CDR2 LQKENI. Here the CDR3 DNA reads TGTGCCAGCTCACGATTGATGGGGACAGGGGATGTTGGAGGCTACACCTTC. Its protein product is CASSRLMGTGDVGGYTF.

This chain links TRBV3-1 (or the pseudogene TRBV3-2) with TRBJ2-1, with 11 bases identical to TRBD2. The CDR3 extends over 16 amino acids. With V trimmed by 4 bases and J by 4 bases, 6 bases remained unmatched. CDR1 and CDR2 (germline): LGHDT, YNNKEL (reference sequence). The CDR3 loop is CASSPSGRLLYNEQFF. The CDR3 DNA is TGTGCCAGCAGCCCTAGCGGGAGGCTCTTATACAATGAGCAGTTCTTC.

V is TRBV28 and J is TRBJ2-5; 13 bases are shared with TRBD2. Unmatched junction bases numbered 9, after V lost 6 bases and J lost 5 bases. The CDR3 runs to 16 residues. Germline CDR1 MDHEN, CDR2 SYDVKM. The CDR3 DNA reads as TGTGCCAGCAGCATGACTAGCGGGGGGTCTTGGGAGACCCAGTACTTC. This translates into CASSMTSGGSWETQYF.

The J gene is TRBJ2-7, the V gene TRBV19; D perhaps matches TRBD1 (6 bases). V was cut by 11 bases and J by 3 bases, with 17 bases left in between. The CDR3 extends over 13 amino acids. Germline lookup yields CDR1 LNHDA and CDR2 SQIVND (reference sequence). For the CDR3, the DNA is TGTGCCGCCGCCTCAGGCAGGGGCTACGAGCAGTACTTC. Protein sequence: CAAASGRGYEQYF.

CDR3 protein: CASSDGEVDTQYF. The DNA of the CDR3 is TGTGCCAGCAGTGACGGGGAGGTAGATACGCAGTATTTT. The chain uses TRBV6-4 and TRBJ2-3, with D possibly TRBD2 on 6 matching bases. The CDR3 loop spans 13 amino acids. The V gene's germline CDR1 is MRHNA and CDR2 SNTAGT. V was cut by 2 bases and J by 5 bases, with 8 bases left in between.

The gene calls are TRBV6-2 or TRBV6-3 and TRBJ1-3; no clear D gene. Germline values: CDR1 MNHEY, CDR2 SVGEGT. This CDR3 comprises 17 residues. Trimming removed 0 bases from V and 0 bases from J, with 12 bases in between. The CDR3, as DNA: TGTGCCAGCAGTTACTCGGTTTACAACTACTCTGGAAACACCATATATTTT. Protein sequence: CASSYSVYNYSGNTIYF.

The CDR3 region is CAISESGPLQGSGYTF. CDR3 DNA: TGTGCCATCAGTGAGTCTGGCCCCCTGCAGGGATCCGGCTACACCTTC. The chain couples TRBV10-3 to TRBJ1-2, with D possibly being TRBD1 (5 bases). The CDR3 extends over 16 amino acids. The germline V and J ends were trimmed by 0 bases and 8 bases, with 19 bases remaining between them. CDR1 ENHRY and CDR2 SYGVKD come from the germline V gene.

The chain combines TRBV19 with TRBJ2-1, with D possibly TRBD1 on 5 matching bases. V lost 7 bases to trimming and J lost 5 bases, with 18 bases between them. The germline V gene encodes CDR1 LNHDA and CDR2 SQIVND (reference sequence). This CDR3 spans 15 amino acids. The CDR3 coding sequence is TGTGCCAGTACCCATGGGGCGCTGGGTCACAATGAGCAGTTCTTC. It translates to CASTHGALGHNEQFF. Drawing the rest from reference TRBV19 and TRBJ2-1, the complete variable domain is DGGITQSPKYLFRKEGQNVTLSCEQNLNHDAMYWYRQDPGQGLRLIYYSQIVNDFQKGDIAEGYSVSREKKESFPLTVTSAQKNPTAFYLCASTHGALGHNEQFFGPGTRLTVL.

This rearrangement joins TRBV3-1 (or the pseudogene TRBV3-2) to TRBJ2-1; 8 bases map to TRBD1. From germline, CDR1 is LGHDT and CDR2 YNNKEL (reference sequence). With 4 bases clipped from V and 7 bases from J, the junction kept 6 bases outside the gene matches. The CDR3 contains 14 residues. The CDR3 sequence: CASSPGTGRNEQFF. The CDR3 bases are TGTGCCAGCAGCCCCGGGACAGGTCGGAATGAGCAGTTCTTC.

The gene calls are TRBV7-2 and TRBJ2-1, with 7 bases lining up with TRBD2. The junction had 5 bases not matched to a gene; V was cut back by 2 bases and J by 7 bases. This CDR3 has 14 amino acids. Germline V gene lookup returns CDR1 SGHTA and CDR2 FQGNSA. The CDR3 is CASSLRGSLNEQFF. Written as DNA, the CDR3 is TGTGCCAGCAGCTTACGCGGGAGTCTGAATGAGCAGTTCTTC.

This clone has a single count. The chain is built from TRBV19 and TRBJ1-2; TRBD1 aligns across 7 bases. The CDR3 is made up of 14 amino acids. V dropped 5 bases and J dropped 2; count of bases not matched to a gene: 5. Looked up from germline, CDR1 is LNHDA and CDR2 is SQIVND (reference sequence). CDR3 loop: CASSPGGLNYGYTF. In DNA form, the CDR3 reads TGTGCCAGTAGTCCAGGGGGACTGAACTATGGCTACACCTTC. The variable domain in full, with the rest retrieved from reference TRBV19 and TRBJ1-2, is DGGITQSPKYLFRKEGQNVTLSCEQNLNHDAMYWYRQDPGQGLRLIYYSQIVNDFQKGDIAEGYSVSREKKESFPLTVTSAQKNPTAFYLCASSPGGLNYGYTFGSGTRLTVV.

This chain links TRBV29-1 with TRBJ2-1; TRBD2 agrees at 7 bases. The V segment lost 4 bases and the J segment 7 bases; nucleotides outside the gene matches: 7. The CDR3 runs 13 residues. CDR1 SQVTM and CDR2 ANQGSEA come from the germline V gene. CDR3 nucleotides: TGCAGCGTTGGATTGGGGAGGGTTAATGAGCAGTTCTTC. It codes for CSVGLGRVNEQFF.

This clone has just a few counts. This chain uses TRBV3-1 (or the pseudogene TRBV3-2) with TRBJ1-5; the match to TRBD1 covers 7 bases. J was trimmed by 4 bases and V by 0 bases; bases with no gene match: 3. The CDR3 covers 15 residues. Germline CDR1 reads LGHDT; CDR2 reads YNNKEL (reference sequence). CDR3 protein: CASSQDAGGNQPQHF. In nucleotides, the CDR3 is TGTGCCAGCAGCCAAGACGCAGGGGGGAATCAGCCCCAGCATTTT.

The rearrangement uses TRBV6-5 and TRBJ2-1, with TRBD2 as a possible D gene (6 bases). This CDR3 spans 12 amino acids. V was trimmed by 2 bases and J by 7 bases, leaving 6 bases between them. Germline CDR1 and CDR2: MNHEY and SVGAGI. CDR3 amino acids: CASSYGGNEQFF. The CDR3 DNA sequence: TGTGCCAGCAGTTACGGGGGGAATGAGCAGTTCTTC.

This chain uses TRBV6-1 with TRBJ1-5, with TRBD1 as a possible D gene (5 bases). The V end was cut by 0 bases, the J end by 3 bases, with 9 bases between. CDR1 MNHNS and CDR2 SASEGT come from the germline V gene. The CDR3 length is 15 residues. Here the CDR3 DNA reads TGTGCCAGCAGTGAAGCCGGAGGGACCAATCAGCCCCAGCATTTT. The encoded protein is CASSEAGGTNQPQHF.

The chain carries TRBV30 and TRBJ2-7, with 8 bases identical to TRBD2. J gave up 3 bases and V 2 bases, and 12 bases lay outside the gene matches. The germline CDR1 and CDR2 sequences are GTSNPN and SVGIG (reference sequence). The CDR3 sequence is 16 residues long. CDR3 in DNA: TGTGCCTGGAGTCGATACAGCACGGGACTAGACTACGAGCAGTACTTC. Translating it yields CAWSRYSTGLDYEQYF.

The chain combines TRBV6-6 with TRBJ1-1; 9 bases align to TRBD1. This CDR3 contains 16 residues. From germline, CDR1 is MNHNY and CDR2 SVGAGI (reference sequence). J gave up 0 bases and V 6 bases, and 8 bases lay outside the gene matches. CDR3 bases: TGTGCCAGCAGACCTCTACAGGGGGCAATGAACACTGAAGCTTTCTTT. This codes for CASRPLQGAMNTEAFF.

In its sample, this clone was seen a few times. The chain has TRBV30 and TRBJ2-1; D possibly corresponds to TRBD1 (5 bases). Germline loops: CDR1 GTSNPN, CDR2 SVGIG (reference sequence). This CDR3 has 10 amino acids. The V gene lost 8 bases and the J gene lost 11 bases, with 13 bases spanning the gap. The CDR3 loop is CAGVKGQQFF. CDR3 sequence (DNA): TGTGCCGGAGTTAAGGGGCAGCAGTTCTTC. Drawing the rest from reference TRBV30 and TRBJ2-1, the complete variable domain is SQTIHQWPATLVQPVGSPLSLECTVEGTSNPNLYWYRQAAGRGLQLLFYSVGIGQISSEVPQNLSASRPQDRQFILSSKKLLLSDSGFYLCAGVKGQQFFGPGTRLTVL.

The chain joins TRBV6-6 to TRBJ1-4; no clear D. The CDR3 loop spans 15 amino acids. The germline gives CDR1 MNHNY, CDR2 SVGAGI (reference sequence). The V gene lost 6 bases and the J gene lost 3 bases, with 14 bases spanning the gap. CDR3 bases: TGTGCCAGCAGGAGGGATACCGGGGCTAATGAAAAACTGTTTTTT. Translating gives CASRRDTGANEKLFF.

The chain has TRBV3-1 (or the pseudogene TRBV3-2) and TRBJ1-6, with 9 positions matching TRBD1. The germline V gene encodes CDR1 LGHDT and CDR2 YNNKEL (reference sequence). The CDR3 is made up of 17 amino acids. Trimming removed 3 bases from V and 6 bases from J; junction bases left unmatched: 9. The CDR3 sequence: CASSQEAGTGSNSPLHF. For the CDR3, the DNA is TGTGCCAGCAGCCAGGAAGCGGGGACAGGGTCTAATTCACCCCTCCACTTT.

V and J are TRBV5-1 and TRBJ2-3; maybe TRBD2 (5 bases). V was cut by 0 bases and J by 6 bases, with 14 bases left in between. Germline V gene lookup returns CDR1 SGHRS and CDR2 YFSETQ. CDR3 size: 15 residues. DNA for the CDR3: TGCGCCAGCAGCTTGGCCGATGGGAGCAGGGATACGCAGTATTTT. This gives the protein CASSLADGSRDTQYF.

The rearrangement joins TRBV19 to TRBJ2-7; 10 nucleotides agree with TRBD2. The V segment lost 5 bases and the J segment 2 bases; nucleotides outside the gene matches: 3. Germline CDR1 LNHDA, CDR2 SQIVND (reference sequence). The CDR3 is 14 residues long. The CDR3 DNA sequence: TGTGCCAGTAGTGGTCTAGCGGGGGCCTACGAGCAGTACTTC. It yields the protein CASSGLAGAYEQYF.

The chain carries TRBV4-3 and TRBJ2-7; 11 bases are a match to TRBD2. V gave up 1 base and J gave up 3 bases; unmatched junction bases: 5. Per germline, CDR1 LGHNA and CDR2 YSLEER. This CDR3 comprises 16 residues. CDR3 sequence (DNA): TGCGCCAGCAGCCAAGTGGCAGGGACTAGCGGCTACGAGCAGTACTTC. This sequence encodes CASSQVAGTSGYEQYF.

This clone was seen a handful of times. The V gene is TRBV6-2 or TRBV6-3, the J gene TRBJ2-7, with D unresolved. The CDR3 has 11 residues. Per germline, CDR1 MNHEY and CDR2 SVGEGT. Trimming shortened V by 5 bases and J by 1 base, and 3 bases separated the two germline ends. CDR3 amino acids: CASSQSYEQYF. The CDR3 DNA reads TGTGCCAGCAGTCAATCCTACGAGCAGTACTTC.